Below, 23 T cell receptor beta chains from the same sample are listed, as sequenced in a study of cytomegalovirus exposure and HLA in healthy donors. Primers included in the PCR were 60 Vbeta and 13 Jbeta primers. The data were produced by immunoSEQ multiplex PCR, yet TCRdb's version contains in-frame clones alone and is incomplete. The table records some 190,000 clones, roughly four fifths of them present only once. The sequenced sample consisted of PBMCs. The receptor set was obtained from a woman in her twenties or thirties in good health and CMV-seropositive.

V gene TRBV6-1 combines with J gene TRBJ2-7; D might be TRBD1 (5 bases). This CDR3 is built from 15 residues. Trimming took 6 bases from V and 3 from J, leaving 18 bases between them. CDR1 is MNHNS and CDR2 is SASEGT in the germline V gene. CDR3: CASRADVAQGYEQYF. For the CDR3, the DNA is TGTGCCAGCAGGGCGGACGTGGCGCAGGGCTACGAGCAGTACTTC.

V usage is TRBV21-1 and J usage is TRBJ2-7; no check of the table's D call, TRBD1, against the DNA was made. TRBV21-1 is described as a pseudogene. The CDR3 runs to 15 residues. The CDR3 region is CASRGTGQRAYEQYF. CDR3 DNA: TGTGCCAGCAGGGGTACGGGACAGCGAGCCTACGAGCAGTACTTC.

The chain carries TRBV27 and TRBJ2-2; 10 bases fit TRBD2. V shed 3 bases, J shed 6 bases, and the junction held 4 bases outside the gene matches. CDR3 length: 15 amino acids. In germline, CDR1 is MNHEY, CDR2 SMNVEV (reference sequence). The CDR3 DNA sequence: TGTGCCAGCAGTTTGCTAGCGGGAGTGGCCGGGGAGCTGTTTTTT. It encodes CASSLLAGVAGELFF.

The chain employs TRBV15 and TRBJ2-3; 7 nucleotides line up with TRBD1. Germline V gives CDR1 LNHNV, CDR2 YYDKDF (reference sequence). Unmatched junction bases numbered 6, after V lost 0 bases and J lost 6 bases. CDR3 length: 15 amino acids. The CDR3 reads CATSRDRQGSDTQYF. The CDR3 DNA follows: TGTGCCACCAGCAGAGATCGACAGGGATCCGATACGCAGTATTTT.

The chain couples TRBV5-1 to TRBJ2-7; a weak D match, TRBD1 (6 bases). CDR3 length equals 14 residues. Deletions cut 0 bases from V and 6 bases from J, with 13 bases between. Germline V gene sequence: CDR1 SGHRS, CDR2 YFSETQ. The CDR3 bases are TGCGCCAGCAGCTTGGCGACAGGTCTTGGCGAGCAGTACTTC. This sequence encodes CASSLATGLGEQYF.

This clone was observed once. J is TRBJ2-5 and V is TRBV5-8; D may be TRBD1 (5 bases). Trimming left V 6 bases short and J 4 bases short, with 13 bases between. CDR1 and CDR2 from the germline V gene are SGHTS and YDEGEE. The CDR3 is 13 amino acids. The CDR3 DNA reads TGTGCCAGCACCAGGGTTGTCCGAGAGACCCAGTACTTC. Translation gives CASTRVVRETQYF.

The rearrangement links TRBV15 to TRBJ2-2; 10 bases are a match to TRBD2. The J segment lost 7 bases and the V segment lost 1 base, leaving 9 bases of the junction unmatched. The CDR3 runs to 17 residues. Looked up from germline, CDR1 is LNHNV and CDR2 is YYDKDF (reference sequence). In DNA form, the CDR3 reads TGTGCCACCAGCAGAGGGGGTCTAGCGGGAGTCGGCGGGGAGCTGTTTTTT. Translating it yields CATSRGGLAGVGGELFF. Based on the CDR3 plus reference TRBV15 and TRBJ2-2, the full variable domain is DAMVIQNPRYQVTQFGKPVTLSCSQTLNHNVMYWYQQKSSQAPKLLFHYYDKDFNNEADTPDNFQSRRPNTSFCFLDIRSPGLGDTAMYLCATSRGGLAGVGGELFFGEGSRLTVL.

Only a few counts were recorded for this clone. The chain links TRBV27 to TRBJ1-2; no definite D call. The length of the CDR3 is 14 residues. Trimming stripped 3 bases from V and 4 bases from J, with 12 bases between. Germline V lookup: CDR1 MNHEY, CDR2 SMNVEV (reference sequence). CDR3 sequence: CASSFEGGSYGYTF. In nucleotides, the CDR3 is TGTGCCAGCAGTTTTGAGGGAGGATCCTATGGCTACACCTTC.

This clone appeared once. The V call is TRBV7-9, the J call TRBJ2-1, with TRBD1 identical over 7 bases. J was trimmed by 8 bases and V by 1 base; bases with no gene match: 5. Per the germline V gene, CDR1 is SEHNR and CDR2 is FQNEAQ (reference sequence). The CDR3 sequence is 14 residues long. CDR3 bases: TGTGCCAGCAGCTTAGGGTACAGGGGTGATGAGCAGTTCTTC. This codes for CASSLGYRGDEQFF. Complete variable domain (other parts from reference TRBV7-9 and TRBJ2-1): DTGVSQNPRHKITKRGQNVTFRCDPISEHNRLYWYRQTLGQGPEFLTYFQNEAQLEKSRLLSDRFSAERPKGSFSTLEIQRTEQGDSAMYLCASSLGYRGDEQFFGPGTRLTVL.

Of note for this clone: This CDR3 is also generated by other DNA sequences in the sample. V gene TRBV5-1 combines with J gene TRBJ1-4, with 9 positions matching TRBD1. The CDR3 has 14 residues. The ends lost 1 base at V and 5 bases at J; junction bases unmatched: 0. Germline V gene sequence: CDR1 SGHRS, CDR2 YFSETQ. This CDR3 reads CASSLTGGNEKLFF. The CDR3 DNA sequence: TGCGCCAGCAGCTTGACAGGGGGCAATGAAAAACTGTTTTTT.

The chain couples TRBV15 to TRBJ2-5; TRBD1 aligns across 12 bases. The length of the CDR3 is 18 residues. V lost 1 base to trimming and J lost 5 bases; unmatched junction nucleotides: 11. Germline V gene sequence: CDR1 LNHNV, CDR2 YYDKDF (reference sequence). The CDR3 DNA reads as TGTGCCACCAGCAGAGGGGTCCGGGACAGGGGGCGGCAGGAGACCCAGTACTTC. Translated: CATSRGVRDRGRQETQYF.

V usage is TRBV28 and J usage is TRBJ1-1; D perhaps matches TRBD1 (6 bases). The V gene's germline CDR1 is MDHEN and CDR2 SYDVKM. Between the trimmed V and J ends, which lost 3 bases and 2 bases, there was a span of 10 bases. The length of the CDR3 is 14 residues. The CDR3 DNA is TGTGCCAGCAGTTTTGCAGGGGCTAACACTGAAGCTTTCTTT. It is translated as CASSFAGANTEAFF.

This chain joins TRBV7-4 and TRBJ2-7; 9 positions match TRBD1. V lost 4 bases, J lost 5 bases, and 6 bases stayed unmatched. The CDR3 loop spans 14 amino acids. In germline, CDR1 is SGHVT, CDR2 SQSDAQ. The CDR3 DNA follows: TGTGCCAGCAGCTGCGGGACAGGGTCCCACGAGCAGTACTTC. Residues: CASSCGTGSHEQYF.

This clone showed up just once. The chain links TRBV5-1 to TRBJ2-7; 10 bases map to TRBD2. CDR1 SGHRS and CDR2 YFSETQ come from the germline V gene. The CDR3 contains 14 residues. The V gene end was trimmed by 2 bases and the J gene end by 6 bases; junction bases not matched to a gene: 5. In DNA, the CDR3 is TGCGCCAGCAGCTTAGAGCGGGAGGGCTTCGAGCAGTACTTC. It codes for CASSLEREGFEQYF.

This clone was recorded at least ten times. The chain couples TRBV10-2 to TRBJ2-3, with D perhaps matching TRBD2 (5 bases). Germline CDR1 and CDR2: WSHSY and SAAADI. There are 14 residues in the CDR3. Trimming pared 2 bases from V and 3 bases from J, leaving 9 bases between. The CDR3 sequence: CASSEALGTDTQYF. CDR3 sequence (DNA): TGCGCCAGCAGTGAGGCACTAGGGACAGATACGCAGTATTTT.

V usage is TRBV7-2 and J usage is TRBJ1-2; a weak D match, TRBD1 (6 bases). Deletions cut 4 bases from V and 3 bases from J, with 12 bases between. Germline loops: CDR1 SGHTA, CDR2 FQGNSA. This CDR3 is 14 amino acids long. CDR3 sequence (DNA): TGTGCCAGCAGCTCTCAGGGGTACTACTATGGCTACACCTTC. Its protein is CASSSQGYYYGYTF.

The table lists this clone with a count of one. The chain combines TRBV19 with TRBJ1-5; 8 bases map to TRBD1. The junction had 5 bases not matched to a gene; V was cut back by 5 bases and J by 2 bases. CDR3 length equals 15 residues. Looked up from germline, CDR1 is LNHDA and CDR2 is SQIVND (reference sequence). CDR3 in DNA: TGTGCCAGTAGTGTCGGACAGGGTGGCAATCAGCCCCAGCATTTT. Protein sequence: CASSVGQGGNQPQHF.

This clone turned up a few times. The chain uses TRBV14 and TRBJ1-1; D unresolved. The V gene's germline CDR1 is SGHDN and CDR2 FVKESK. The V end was cut by 3 bases, the J end by 1 base, with 15 bases between. The length of the CDR3 is 16 residues. The CDR3 loop reads CASSHRILSGNTEAFF. The CDR3 DNA follows: TGTGCCAGCAGCCACCGAATCCTAAGCGGGAACACTGAAGCTTTCTTT.

In this sample, this clone turned up a few times. The genes are TRBV4-1 and TRBJ2-3, with D maybe TRBD1 (6 bases). This CDR3 comprises 15 residues. Germline CDR1 is MGHRA and CDR2 is YSYEKL. The V end was cut by 4 bases, the J end by 0 bases, with 11 bases between. Written as DNA, the CDR3 is TGCGCCAGCAGCCGACGGACAGAAAGCACAGATACGCAGTATTTT. It encodes CASSRRTESTDTQYF.

This rearrangement joins TRBV27 to TRBJ1-1; D not certain. The CDR3 extends over 16 amino acids. Trimming shortened V by 8 bases and J by 0 bases, and 19 bases separated the two germline ends. CDR1 is MNHEY and CDR2 is SMNVEV in the germline V gene (reference sequence). The CDR3, as DNA: TGTGCCAGCGGACTGATAGACGGACTACTGAACACTGAAGCTTTCTTT. It specifies CASGLIDGLLNTEAFF.

This chain uses TRBV15 with TRBJ2-1; D may be TRBD2 (6 bases). Germline V gene data show CDR1 as LNHNV and CDR2 as YYDKDF (reference sequence). V dropped 8 bases and J dropped 3 bases, with 17 bases sitting between them. CDR3 length: 15 residues. The chain's CDR3 is CATGERTNIYNEQFF. CDR3 nucleotide sequence: TGTGCCACCGGGGAGCGGACTAACATCTACAATGAGCAGTTCTTC.

This clone has a handful of counts. The V call is TRBV7-9, the J call TRBJ2-7; unclear D gene. Per the germline V gene, CDR1 is SEHNR and CDR2 is FQNEAQ (reference sequence). This CDR3 region has 13 residues. Trimming removed 0 bases from V and 5 bases from J, with 8 bases in between. The CDR3 here is CASSLATSNEQYF. The CDR3 DNA follows: TGTGCCAGCAGCTTAGCGACATCTAACGAGCAGTACTTC. Filled out from reference TRBV7-9 and TRBJ2-7, the complete variable domain reads DTGVSQNPRHKITKRGQNVTFRCDPISEHNRLYWYRQTLGQGPEFLTYFQNEAQLEKSRLLSDRFSAERPKGSFSTLEIQRTEQGDSAMYLCASSLATSNEQYFGPGTRLTVT.

The rearrangement uses TRBV5-1 and TRBJ1-2; 9 positions agree with TRBD1. Trimming cost V 2 bases and J 6 bases; bases outside gene matches: 8. Germline V gene data show CDR1 as SGHRS and CDR2 as YFSETQ. The CDR3 is 15 residues long. As DNA, the CDR3 is TGCGCCAGCAGCTTACTTGGACAGGGGACGAATGGCTACACCTTC. Translating gives CASSLLGQGTNGYTF.